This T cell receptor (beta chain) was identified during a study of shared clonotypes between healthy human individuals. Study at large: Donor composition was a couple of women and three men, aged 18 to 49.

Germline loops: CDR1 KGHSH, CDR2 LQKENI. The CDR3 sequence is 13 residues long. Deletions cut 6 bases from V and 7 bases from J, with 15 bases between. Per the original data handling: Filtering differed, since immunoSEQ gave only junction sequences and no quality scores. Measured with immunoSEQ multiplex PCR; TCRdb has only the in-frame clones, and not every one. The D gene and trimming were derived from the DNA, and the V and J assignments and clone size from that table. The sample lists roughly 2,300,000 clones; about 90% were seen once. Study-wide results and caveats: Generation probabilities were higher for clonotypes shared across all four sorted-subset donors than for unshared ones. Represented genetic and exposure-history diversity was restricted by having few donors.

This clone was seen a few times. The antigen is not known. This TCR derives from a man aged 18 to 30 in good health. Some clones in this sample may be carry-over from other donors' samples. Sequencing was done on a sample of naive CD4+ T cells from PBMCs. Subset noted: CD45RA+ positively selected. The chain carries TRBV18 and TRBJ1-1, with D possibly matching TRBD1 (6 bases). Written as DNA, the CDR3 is TGTGCCAGCTCGACTTCAGGGGCAAGTGAAGCTTTCTTT. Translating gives CASSTSGASEAFF.